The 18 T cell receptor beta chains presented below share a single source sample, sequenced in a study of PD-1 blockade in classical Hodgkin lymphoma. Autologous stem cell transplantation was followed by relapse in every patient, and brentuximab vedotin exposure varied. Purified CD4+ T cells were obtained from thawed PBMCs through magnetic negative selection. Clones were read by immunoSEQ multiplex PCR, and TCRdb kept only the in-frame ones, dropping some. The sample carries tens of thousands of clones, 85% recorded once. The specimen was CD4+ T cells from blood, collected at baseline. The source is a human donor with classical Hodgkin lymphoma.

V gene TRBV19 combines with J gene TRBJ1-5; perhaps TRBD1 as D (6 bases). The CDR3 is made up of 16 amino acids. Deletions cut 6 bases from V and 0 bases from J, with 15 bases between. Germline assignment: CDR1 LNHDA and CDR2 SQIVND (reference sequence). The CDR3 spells CASRGGGIYSNQPQHF. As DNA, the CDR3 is TGTGCCAGTAGAGGGGGAGGAATATATAGCAATCAGCCCCAGCATTTT. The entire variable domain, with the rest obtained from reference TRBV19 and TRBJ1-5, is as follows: DGGITQSPKYLFRKEGQNVTLSCEQNLNHDAMYWYRQDPGQGLRLIYYSQIVNDFQKGDIAEGYSVSREKKESFPLTVTSAQKNPTAFYLCASRGGGIYSNQPQHFGDGTRLSIL.

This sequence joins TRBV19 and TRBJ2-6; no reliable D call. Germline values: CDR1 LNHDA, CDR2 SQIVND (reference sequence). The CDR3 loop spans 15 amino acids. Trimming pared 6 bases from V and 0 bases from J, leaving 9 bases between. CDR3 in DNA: TGTGCCAGTAGGCCACCTAGCTCTGGGGCCAACGTCCTGACTTTC. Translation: CASRPPSSGANVLTF.

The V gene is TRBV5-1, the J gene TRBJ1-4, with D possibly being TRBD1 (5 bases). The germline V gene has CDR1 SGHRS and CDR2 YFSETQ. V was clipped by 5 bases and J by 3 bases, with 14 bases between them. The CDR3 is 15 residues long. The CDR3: CASRVEGSANEKLFF. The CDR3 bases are TGCGCCAGCAGGGTTGAGGGGTCAGCTAATGAAAAACTGTTTTTT.

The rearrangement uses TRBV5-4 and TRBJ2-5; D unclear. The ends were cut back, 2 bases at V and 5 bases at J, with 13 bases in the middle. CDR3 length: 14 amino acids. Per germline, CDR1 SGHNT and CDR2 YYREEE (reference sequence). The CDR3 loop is CASSFKTDPETQYF. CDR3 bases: TGTGCCAGCAGCTTTAAAACTGATCCGGAGACCCAGTACTTC.

The CDR3 sequence: CASSRDRVENTQYF. CDR3 coding DNA: TGTGCCAGCTCCCGGGACAGGGTGGAAAATACGCAGTATTTT. The chain joins TRBV27 to TRBJ2-3, with 9 positions matching TRBD1. CDR3 length: 14 residues. Trimming cost V 8 bases and J 7 bases; bases outside gene matches: 10. The germline V gene has CDR1 MNHEY and CDR2 SMNVEV (reference sequence).

The CDR3 sequence: CASSGGQAPWNTEAFF. CDR3 in DNA: TGTGCCAGCAGCGGAGGACAGGCCCCCTGGAACACTGAAGCTTTCTTT. The chain combines TRBV7-8 with TRBJ1-1; 7 bases are shared with TRBD1. The CDR3 extends over 16 amino acids. V gave up 5 bases and J gave up 1 base; unmatched junction bases: 10. The germline gives CDR1 SGHVS, CDR2 FQNEAQ.

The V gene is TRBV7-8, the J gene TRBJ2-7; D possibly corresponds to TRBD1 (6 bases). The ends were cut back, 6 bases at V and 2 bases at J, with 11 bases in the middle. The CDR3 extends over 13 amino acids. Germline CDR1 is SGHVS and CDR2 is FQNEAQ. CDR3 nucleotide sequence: TGTGCCAGCAGAACTGGACAGCCCTACGAGCAGTACTTC. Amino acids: CASRTGQPYEQYF.

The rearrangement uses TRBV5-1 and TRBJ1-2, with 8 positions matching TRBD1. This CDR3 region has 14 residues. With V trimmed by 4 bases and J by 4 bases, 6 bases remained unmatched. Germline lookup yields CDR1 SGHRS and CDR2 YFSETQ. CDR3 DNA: TGCGCCAGCAGCCCAGGGGGCATTGTCTATGGCTACACCTTC. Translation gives CASSPGGIVYGYTF.

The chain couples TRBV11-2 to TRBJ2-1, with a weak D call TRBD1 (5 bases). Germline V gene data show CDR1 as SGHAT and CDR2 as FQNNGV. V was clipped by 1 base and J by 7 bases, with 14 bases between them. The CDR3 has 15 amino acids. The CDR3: CASSLAWGLTNEQFF. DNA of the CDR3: TGTGCCAGCAGCTTAGCCTGGGGCTTAACTAATGAGCAGTTCTTC.

The CDR3 spells CASSLTKATEAFF. The CDR3, as DNA: TGTGCCAGCAGCCTAACAAAGGCCACTGAAGCTTTCTTT. The chain links TRBV7-2 to TRBJ1-1; D not resolved. Trimming stripped 5 bases from V and 4 bases from J, with 11 bases between. The CDR3 consists of 13 residues. From germline, CDR1 is SGHTA and CDR2 FQGNSA.

This CDR3 reads CASSTGTSGNPSYNEQFF. In nucleotides, the CDR3 is TGTGCCAGCAGCACAGGGACTAGCGGAAATCCCTCCTACAATGAGCAGTTCTTC. V is TRBV11-3 and J is TRBJ2-1, with TRBD2 matching over 11 bases. CDR3 length: 18 residues. Germline-derived CDR1 and CDR2 are SGHNT and YENEEA. J gave up 0 bases and V 5 bases, and 9 bases lay outside the gene matches. Looking up the rest from reference TRBV11-3 and TRBJ2-1 gives the full variable domain: EAGVVQSPRYKIIEKKQPVAFWCNPISGHNTLYWYLQNLGQGPELLIRYENEEAVDDSQLPKDRFSAERLKGVDSTLKIQPAELGDSAVYLCASSTGTSGNPSYNEQFFGPGTRLTVL.

The CDR3: CASSPDETRPQHF. The CDR3 DNA reads as TGTGCCAGCTCACCAGACGAGACCCGACCCCAGCATTTT. The chain couples TRBV18 to TRBJ1-5, with no clear D. Per germline, CDR1 KGHSH and CDR2 LQKENI. The CDR3 has 13 amino acids. Trimming took 2 bases from V and 10 from J, leaving 12 bases between them.

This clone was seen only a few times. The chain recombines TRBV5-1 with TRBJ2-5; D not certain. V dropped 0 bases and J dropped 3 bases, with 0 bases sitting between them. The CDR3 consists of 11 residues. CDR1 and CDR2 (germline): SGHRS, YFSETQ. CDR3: CASSLEETQYF. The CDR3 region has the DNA TGCGCCAGCAGCTTGGAAGAGACCCAGTACTTC.

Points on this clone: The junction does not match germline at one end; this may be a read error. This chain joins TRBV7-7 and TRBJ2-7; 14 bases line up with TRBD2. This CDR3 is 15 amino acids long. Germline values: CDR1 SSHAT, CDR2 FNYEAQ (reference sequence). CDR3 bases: TGTGCTAGCAGCTTAGGGACTAGCGGGAGTTACGAGCAGTACTTC. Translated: CASSLGTSGSYEQYF.

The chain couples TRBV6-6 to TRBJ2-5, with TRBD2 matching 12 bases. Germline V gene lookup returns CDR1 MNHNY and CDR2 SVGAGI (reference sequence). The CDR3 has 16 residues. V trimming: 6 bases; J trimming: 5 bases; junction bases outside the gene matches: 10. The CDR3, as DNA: TGTGCCAGCAGACGTACGACTAGCGGGAGCACGGAGACCCAGTACTTC. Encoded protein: CASRRTTSGSTETQYF.

CDR3 nucleotides: TGTGCCACCCAAAGAAGCAATCAGCCCCAGCATTTT. Translated: CATQRSNQPQHF. The rearrangement joins TRBV19 to TRBJ1-5; D not resolved. The CDR3 extends over 12 amino acids. The germline gives CDR1 LNHDA, CDR2 SQIVND (reference sequence). Trimming removed 10 bases from V and 1 base from J, with 8 bases in between.

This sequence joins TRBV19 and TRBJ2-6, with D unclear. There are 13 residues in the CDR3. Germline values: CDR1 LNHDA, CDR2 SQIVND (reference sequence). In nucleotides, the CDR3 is TGTGCAAGTTTCGGTCCAGGGGCCAACGTCCTGACTTTC. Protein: CASFGPGANVLTF.

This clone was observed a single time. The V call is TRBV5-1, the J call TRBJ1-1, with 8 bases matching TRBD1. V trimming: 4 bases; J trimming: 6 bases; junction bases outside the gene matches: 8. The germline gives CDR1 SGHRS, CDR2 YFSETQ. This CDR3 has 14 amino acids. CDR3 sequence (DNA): TGCGCCAGCAGCACTGCAGGGGGCGCCCCTGAAGCTTTCTTT. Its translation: CASSTAGGAPEAFF.